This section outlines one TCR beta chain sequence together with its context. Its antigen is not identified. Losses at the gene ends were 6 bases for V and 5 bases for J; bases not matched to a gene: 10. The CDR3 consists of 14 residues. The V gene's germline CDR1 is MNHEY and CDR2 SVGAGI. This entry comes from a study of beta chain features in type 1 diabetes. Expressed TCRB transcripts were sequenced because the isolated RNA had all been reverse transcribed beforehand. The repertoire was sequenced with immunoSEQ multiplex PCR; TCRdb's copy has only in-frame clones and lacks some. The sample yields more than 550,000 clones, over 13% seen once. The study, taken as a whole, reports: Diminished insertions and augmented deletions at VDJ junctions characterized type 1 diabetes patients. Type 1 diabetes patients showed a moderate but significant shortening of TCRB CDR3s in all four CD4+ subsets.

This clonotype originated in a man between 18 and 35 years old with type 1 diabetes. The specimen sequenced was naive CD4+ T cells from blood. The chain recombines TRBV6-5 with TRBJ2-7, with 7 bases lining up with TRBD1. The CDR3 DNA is TGTGCCAGCAGGGCTACAGGGGTAATCCACGAGCAGTACTTC. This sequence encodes CASRATGVIHEQYF.